The T cell receptor beta chain described here comes from a study of blood T cell repertoires in COVID-19. Whole-study context: Spain, Italy and the United States supplied samples that represented acute and convalescent COVID-19. Sources were T cells, B-cell-depleted T cells, or PBMCs; the material itself was cDNA or gDNA.

As processed by the authors: How many nucleated cells were present was estimated from reference gene primer amplification. The repertoire was sequenced with immunoSEQ multiplex PCR; TCRdb's copy has only in-frame clones and lacks some. V and J calls and clone size are copied from that table; D and trimming were computed from the DNA. The profile shows around 99,000 clones, 75% to 95% of them singletons. Sample: peripheral blood. The TCR was taken from a man aged 50 or older with acute or convalescent COVID-19.

CDR3 protein: CASTSSASGSLSTDTQYF. The CDR3 nucleotides read TGTGCCAGTACCTCGTCAGCTAGCGGGAGCCTTAGCACAGATACGCAGTATTTT. The genes are TRBV19 and TRBJ2-3, with 10 bases lining up with TRBD2. The CDR3 totals 18 residues. Germline lookup yields CDR1 LNHDA and CDR2 SQIVND (reference sequence). After removal of 7 bases from V and 0 bases from J, the junction contained 13 bases not matched to a gene.